This TCR beta chain was sequenced for a study of cytotoxic CD8 clonotypes in ibrutinib-treated CLL. TCRdb keeps only in-frame clones here, not all; method: immunoSEQ multiplex PCR. This table has about 120,000 clones, 58% appearing once. CDR3 length: 15 residues. Germline assignment: CDR1 SGDLS and CDR2 YYNGEE. V lost 4 bases, J lost 0 bases, and 3 bases stayed unmatched. The sequences come from PBMCs, collected after 24 months of ibrutinib treatment. This chain connects TRBV9 to TRBJ2-1; 8 bases map to TRBD1. The TCR originated in a human donor with chronic lymphocytic leukemia. DNA for the CDR3: TGTGCCAGCAGCTCCGGACAGGGCTCCTACAATGAGCAGTTCTTC. It codes for CASSSGQGSYNEQFF.